This T cell receptor beta chain was sequenced in a study of vaccination effects on CD4 cells after COVID-19. Prior to sequencing, the ViraFEST assay stimulated PBMC with viral peptide pools, which expanded the antigen-specific CD4+ T cells. Researchers isolated CD4+ T cells once approximately eleven days of culture had elapsed. It was between March and December 2020 that the person had a SARS-CoV-2 infection confirmed by PCR. Profiling relied on immunoSEQ multiplex PCR, and the TCRdb table lists in-frame clones only, not all of them. This table has around 53,000 clones, around three quarters appearing once. The V gene lost 1 base and the J gene lost 3 bases, with 4 bases spanning the gap. The length of the CDR3 is 13 residues. Germline V gene lookup returns CDR1 LGHDT and CDR2 YNNKEL (reference sequence). On this clone: The antigen is undetermined.

The chain carries TRBV3-1 (or the pseudogene TRBV3-2) and TRBJ2-1, with D unresolved. The TCR comes from a human donor who had a prior SARS-CoV-2 infection. The source was CD4+ T cells from PBMCs cultured with HIV peptides, collected before COVID-19 vaccination. The subset is: HIV-1 Nef peptide pool negative control/reference culture. The CDR3, as DNA: TGTGCCAGCAGCCAAGTTGTCTACAATGAGCAGTTCTTC. Residues: CASSQVVYNEQFF.